Shown below are 10 T cell receptor beta chains from a single sample sequenced in a study of T-cell reconstitution after alpha-beta-depleted transplantation in children. For TCRbeta, the library was prepared with unique molecular identifiers. TCRdb passed the PCR reads through MiXCR, listing each CDR3 protein once. The sample contains hundreds of thousands of distinct CDR3 sequences, 13% of which appear only once. Sequenced here: PBMCs, mostly from graft donor cells, sampled 360 days after TCRalphabeta/CD19-depleted stem cell transplant. Receptors were obtained from a male patient between 5 and 17 years old who had a stem cell transplant for acute myeloid leukemia, so the T cells may come from the graft donor.

This clonotype came up a few times. V usage is TRBV12-3 or TRBV12-4 and J usage is TRBJ1-5; D unclear. Trimming removed 6 bases from V and 3 bases from J, with 12 bases in between. This CDR3 comprises 14 residues. CDR3 protein: CASRDGRDNQPQHF. For the CDR3, the DNA is TGTGCCAGCAGGGACGGCCGGGACAATCAGCCCCAGCATTTT.

This clonotype was recorded many times. The chain employs TRBV7-8 and TRBJ2-1; 8 bases line up with TRBD1. Per the germline V gene, CDR1 is SGHVS and CDR2 is FQNEAQ. The CDR3 has 16 residues. V trimming: 6 bases; J trimming: 4 bases; junction bases outside the gene matches: 11. The CDR3 bases are TGTGCCAGCAGTTTGACAGGGGTTCTCTTATACAATGAGCAGTTCTTC. It is translated as CASSLTGVLLYNEQFF.

The CDR3 DNA reads as TGTGCCAGCAGCTTCGGGCCCACTAGGGGTGAGCAGTTCTTC. Translated, it gives CASSFGPTRGEQFF. This chain connects TRBV7-2 to TRBJ2-1, with D perhaps assigned TRBD1 or TRBD2 (5 bases each). Trimming took off 3 bases at V and 9 bases at J, with 15 bases between the two ends. Germline V gives CDR1 SGHTA, CDR2 FQGNSA. The CDR3 contains 14 residues.

The CDR3 region has the DNA TGCAGTGCTACCTGGGTCGGTCAGCCGGAGCAGTTCTTC. Translation: CSATWVGQPEQFF. The J gene is TRBJ2-1, the V gene TRBV20-1; D gene unclear. Germline values: CDR1 DFQATT, CDR2 SNEGSKA (reference sequence). The CDR3 length is 13 residues. V was pared by 4 bases and J by 10 bases, with 17 bases between.

The chain employs TRBV28 and TRBJ1-2; D unresolved. This CDR3 is built from 11 residues. The V end lost 6 bases, the J end lost 8 bases, and 10 bases lay between the germline ends. Germline V gene data show CDR1 as MDHEN and CDR2 as SYDVKM. Here the CDR3 DNA reads TGTGCCAGCAGGGAACTTTACGGCTACACCTTC. Its translation: CASRELYGYTF.

V gene TRBV28 combines with J gene TRBJ2-5, with D unresolved. This CDR3 is built from 13 residues. CDR1 MDHEN and CDR2 SYDVKM come from the germline V gene. The ends were cut back, 7 bases at V and 9 bases at J, with 18 bases in the middle. The CDR3 bases are TGTGCCAGCATTGGTGCTTCCTTGTCGGCCCAGTACTTC. This gives the protein CASIGASLSAQYF.

V usage is TRBV11-2 and J usage is TRBJ1-4; the D is unclear. Per the germline V gene, CDR1 is SGHAT and CDR2 is FQNNGV. This CDR3 has 17 amino acids. Trimming cost V 2 bases and J 7 bases, with 20 bases left between them. CDR3: CASSLISNTGISEKLFF. DNA of the CDR3: TGTGCCAGCAGCTTAATCTCGAACACCGGGATTAGTGAAAAACTGTTTTTT.

The chain uses TRBV20-1 and TRBJ2-1, with 11 bases fitting TRBD2. Germline V gene lookup returns CDR1 DFQATT and CDR2 SNEGSKA (reference sequence). The CDR3 spans 17 residues. V lost 6 bases and J lost 5; bases outside the gene matches: 15. CDR3 sequence reads: CSAKIRSGLAANNEQFF. CDR3 coding DNA: TGCAGTGCCAAGATAAGGTCGGGACTAGCGGCCAACAATGAGCAGTTCTTC.

This chain connects TRBV29-1 to TRBJ2-1; 9 bases fit TRBD2. With 1 base clipped from V and 9 bases from J, the junction kept 19 bases outside the gene matches. The CDR3 totals 18 residues. Germline V CDR1 and CDR2: SQVTM, ANQGSEA. The CDR3 DNA reads as TGCAGCGTTGAAGGGGGGGGGCGCGTTAGCGGGAGATTGGGTGAGCAGTTCTTC. Translation gives CSVEGGGRVSGRLGEQFF.

This clonotype was detected ten times or more. The chain recombines TRBV5-1 with TRBJ2-2; TRBD2 aligns across 15 bases. J gave up 6 bases and V 2 bases, and 5 bases lay outside the gene matches. Germline CDR1 SGHRS, CDR2 YFSETQ. This CDR3 has 17 residues. CDR3 region: CASSFSGLAGGSGELFF. CDR3 DNA: TGCGCCAGCAGCTTTTCGGGACTAGCGGGAGGATCCGGGGAGCTGTTTTTT.